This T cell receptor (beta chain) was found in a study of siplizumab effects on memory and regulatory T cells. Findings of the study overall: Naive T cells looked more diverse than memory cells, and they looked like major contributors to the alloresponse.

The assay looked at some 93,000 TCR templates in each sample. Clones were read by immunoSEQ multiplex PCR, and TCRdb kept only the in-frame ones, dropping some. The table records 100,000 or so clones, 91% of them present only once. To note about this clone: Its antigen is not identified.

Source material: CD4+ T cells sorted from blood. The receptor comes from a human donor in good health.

The CDR3 sequence is CASSLVGGGDEQYF. The CDR3 coding sequence is TGTGCCAGCAGCTTAGTGGGGGGTGGAGACGAGCAGTACTTC. The chain carries TRBV7-6 and TRBJ2-7, with D maybe TRBD2 (6 bases). Germline V gives CDR1 SGHVS, CDR2 FNYEAQ. CDR3 length equals 14 residues. V was shortened by 1 base and J by 5 bases, with 12 bases between the two germline ends.